This T cell receptor beta chain was profiled in a study of CD8 T cells in Susac syndrome. Overall study context: Clinically active disease was present in six of the sequenced Susac syndrome patients. Eight of these patients were in remission.

Findings and caveats of the study: Clonal expansion was not observed in the Susac syndrome CD4+ T cell repertoires.

Through negative isolation, CD4+ and CD8+ T cells were obtained, while TEMRA cells were enriched using FACS. A remark on this clonotype: Its target is not known.

The CDR3 spans 13 residues. Germline lookup yields CDR1 MDHEN and CDR2 SYDVKM. V was pared by 7 bases and J by 4 bases, with 13 bases between. RNA totalling roughly 0.45 to 1 ug underwent reverse transcription with random hexamers. It was immunoSEQ multiplex PCR that amplified TCR beta CDR3 across 54 Vbeta and 13 Jbeta. TCRdb called the immunoSEQ multiplex PCR reads again in MiXCR, with one record for every CDR3 protein. The table records 55,000 to 75,000 distinct CDR3 sequences, approximately 93% of them present only once. This chain connects TRBV28 to TRBJ1-2; D is undetermined. The clonotype originates from a human donor with Susac syndrome. Sequencing was performed on CD4+ T cells from PBMCs. DNA for the CDR3: TGTGCCAGCACCCTTCCGCCCAGCTATGGCTACACCTTC. Amino acids: CASTLPPSYGYTF.